This TCR beta chain emerged from a study of PD-1 blockade in classical Hodgkin lymphoma. Brentuximab vedotin exposure varied, and every patient relapsed after autologous stem cell transplantation. Comment on this clone: Its antigen is not identified.

The CDR3 is 14 amino acids. Trimming stripped 3 bases from V and 0 bases from J, with 6 bases between. The germline gives CDR1 SNHLY, CDR2 FYNNEI. This table comes from immunoSEQ multiplex PCR, and its TCRdb copy is limited to in-frame clones, with some not included. The repertoire consists of 40,000 or so clones, with roughly nine tenths occurring once and the leading ten covering about 5.9%. Findings and limits, study-wide: Newly diagnosed patients were reported to exhibit reduced baseline TCR diversity relative to healthy donors. Complete responders matched newly diagnosed patients in baseline diversity.

The sequence derives from a human donor with classical Hodgkin lymphoma. The specimen was peripheral blood mononuclear cells (PBMCs), collected before the second cycle of nivolumab. The V and J genes are TRBV2 and TRBJ2-4; a possible D gene is TRBD1 (5 bases). CDR3 nucleotides: TGTGCCAGCAGTGACAGGGTAGCCAAAAACATTCAGTACTTC. Translation: CASSDRVAKNIQYF.